The T cell receptor beta chain under discussion was sequenced for a study of blood T cell repertoires in COVID-19. Across the whole study: Both acute and convalescent COVID-19 samples were obtained from the United States, Italy and Spain. T cells, B-cell-depleted T cells, or PBMCs supplied cDNA or gDNA.

Germline-derived CDR1 and CDR2 are SGHTA and FQGNSA. The CDR3 covers 15 residues. V trimming: 3 bases; J trimming: 1 base; junction bases outside the gene matches: 3. Original handling: Estimates of nucleated cell counts were drawn from the amplification of reference gene primers. Profiled with immunoSEQ multiplex PCR; TCRdb holds only in-frame clones, not every one. V, J and clone size were drawn from that table, and D and trimming were deduced from the DNA. The sample has 310,000 or so clones, around 80% seen once. This clonotype was sampled from a woman in her forties or fifties with acute or convalescent COVID-19. The sample comprised peripheral blood. The genes are TRBV7-2 and TRBJ2-3; 8 bases are shared with TRBD1. The CDR3 here is CASSLKQGGTDTQYF. Here the CDR3 DNA reads TGTGCCAGCAGCTTGAAACAGGGGGGCACAGATACGCAGTATTTT.